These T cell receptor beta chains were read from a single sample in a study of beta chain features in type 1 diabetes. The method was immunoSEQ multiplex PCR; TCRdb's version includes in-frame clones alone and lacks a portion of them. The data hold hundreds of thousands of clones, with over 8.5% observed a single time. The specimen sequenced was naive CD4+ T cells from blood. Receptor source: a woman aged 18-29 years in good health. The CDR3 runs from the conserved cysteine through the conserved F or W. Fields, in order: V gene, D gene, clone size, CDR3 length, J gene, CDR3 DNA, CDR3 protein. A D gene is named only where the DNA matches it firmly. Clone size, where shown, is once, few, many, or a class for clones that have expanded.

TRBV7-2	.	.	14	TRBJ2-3	TGTGCCAGCAGGACCAGGAGGCGTACAGATACGCAGTATTTT	CASRTRRRTDTQYF
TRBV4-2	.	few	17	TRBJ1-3	TGTGCCAGCAGCCAAGTTAAGCGGAACTGGTCTGGAAACACCATATATTTT	CASSQVKRNWSGNTIYF
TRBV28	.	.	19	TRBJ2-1	TGTGCCAGCACCCGTCGAAAACACACCGCCCGGGGTTTCCCCAATGAGCAGTTCTTC	CASTRRKHTARGFPNEQFF
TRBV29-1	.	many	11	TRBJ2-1	TGCAGCTCCCGTGGAGGAGCTGAGCAGTTCTTC	CSSRGGAEQFF
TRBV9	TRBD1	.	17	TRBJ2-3	TGTGCCAGCAGCGTAGTAGAAGGGGGCACAGGAACAGATACGCAGTATTTT	CASSVVEGGTGTDTQYF
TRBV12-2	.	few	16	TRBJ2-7	TGTGCAAGTCGCTTCGCGGACAGGGGCTCTTCCTACGAGCAGTACTTC	CASRFADRGSSYEQYF
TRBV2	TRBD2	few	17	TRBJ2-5	TGTGCCAGCAGTACCGAGACTAGCGGGACCGGGTTGGAGACCCAGTACTTC	CASSTETSGTGLETQYF
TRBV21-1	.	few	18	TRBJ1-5	TGTGCCAGCAGCAAAGGTGCAGGGGGCCATTATAGCAATCAGCCCCAGCATTTT	CASSKGAGGHYSNQPQHF
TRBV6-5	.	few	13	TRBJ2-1	TGTGCCAGCAGTTCTAGACTCCACAATGAGCAGTTCTTC	CASSSRLHNEQFF
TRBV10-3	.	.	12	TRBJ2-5	TGTGCCATCAGCGGACCGAGCGGGTCCTCGTACTTC	CAISGPSGSSYF
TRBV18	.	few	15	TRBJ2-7	TGTGCCAGCTCACCACCAGCGATCCTAGCCTACGAGCAGTACTTC	CASSPPAILAYEQYF
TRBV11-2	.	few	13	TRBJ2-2	TGTGCCAGCAGCTTAGATCTCACCGGGGAGCTGTTTTTT	CASSLDLTGELFF
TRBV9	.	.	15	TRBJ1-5	TGTGCCAGCAGCGTAGAGGGGTTCCGTAATCAGCCCCAGCATTTT	CASSVEGFRNQPQHF
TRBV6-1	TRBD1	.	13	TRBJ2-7	TGTGCCAGCACTGGGACAGGTACCTACGAGCAGTACTTC	CASTGTGTYEQYF
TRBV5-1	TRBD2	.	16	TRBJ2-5	TGCGCCAGCAGCTTGGATCTAGCGGGAGGTGTTGAGACCCAGTACTTC	CASSLDLAGGVETQYF
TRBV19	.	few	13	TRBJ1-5	TGTGCCAGTAGGGGCAACTGGGATCAGCCCCAGCATTTT	CASRGNWDQPQHF
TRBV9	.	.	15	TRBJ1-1	TGTGCCAGCAGCGTAGGAATAGGGGTGGACACTGAAGCTTTCTTT	CASSVGIGVDTEAFF
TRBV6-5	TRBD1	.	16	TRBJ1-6	TGTGCCAGCAGTTCCCGACAGGGAGGACGAAATTCACCCCTCCACTTT	CASSSRQGGRNSPLHF
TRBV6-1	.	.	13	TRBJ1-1	TGTGCCAGCAGTAAACAGGGGAACACTGAAGCTTTCTTT	CASSKQGNTEAFF
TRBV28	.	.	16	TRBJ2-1	TGTGCCAGCAGTCTTGCGGGACGGGGAACTAATAATGAGCAGTTCTTC	CASSLAGRGTNNEQFF
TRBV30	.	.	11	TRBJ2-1	TGTGCCTGGAACAGGGCGGGTGAGCAGTTCTTC	CAWNRAGEQFF
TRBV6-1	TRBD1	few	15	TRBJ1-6	TGTGCCAGCAGCAACGGGGACAGGGCAGATTCACCCCTCCACTTT	CASSNGDRADSPLHF
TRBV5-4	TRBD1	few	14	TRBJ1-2	TGTGCCAGCAGCTTAGGGGGCCGAATGTTAGGCTACACCTTC	CASSLGGRMLGYTF
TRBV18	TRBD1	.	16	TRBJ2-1	TGTGCCAGCTCACAAAATGCCGGGACAGCCTACAATGAGCAGTTCTTC	CASSQNAGTAYNEQFF
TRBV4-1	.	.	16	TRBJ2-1	TGCGCCAGCAGCCAAGTTGTAGCGGAAGACTACAATGAGCAGTTCTTC	CASSQVVAEDYNEQFF
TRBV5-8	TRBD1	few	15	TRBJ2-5	TGTGCCAGCAGCTTGTTCAGGGGGCTGCAAGAGACCCAGTACTTC	CASSLFRGLQETQYF